The clone carrying this T cell receptor (beta chain) appeared many times. The antigen is undetermined. The CDR3 covers 13 residues. Trimming pared 6 bases from V and 2 bases from J, leaving 8 bases between. Germline lookup yields CDR1 MDHEN and CDR2 SYDVKM. The data are from a study of beta chain features in type 1 diabetes. Study results and caveats: The similarity of naive, central memory and Treg TCRB repertoires appeared greater among patients than among healthy donors. Whether HLA type influences TCRB rearrangement remained unresolved here. Shorter templates might be favored by PCR, and equally so in patients and in controls. VDJ junctions from type 1 diabetes patients carried fewer insertions and larger deletions. All four CD4+ subsets of Type 1 diabetes patients contained TCRB CDR3s that were moderately but significantly shorter.

Since all of the isolated RNA was reverse transcribed, expressed TCRB transcripts were what got sequenced. Clones were sequenced by immunoSEQ multiplex PCR, and TCRdb holds only the in-frame ones, with some missing. The table has some 350,000 clones, 8.5% to 10% seen once. V is TRBV28 and J is TRBJ2-1; TRBD1 might be the D (5 bases). This clonotype was obtained from a man aged 25-45 years with type 1 diabetes. The specimen sequenced was central memory CD4+ T cells from blood. The CDR3 DNA reads TGTGCCAGCAGGCGACAGACCTACAATGAGCAGTTCTTC. This sequence encodes CASRRQTYNEQFF.